The rows below give T cell receptor beta chains drawn from one sample of a study of cytomegalovirus exposure and HLA in healthy donors. Method: immunoSEQ multiplex PCR; TCRdb's copy keeps in-frame clones and lacks some. This table has over 150,000 clones, roughly 80% appearing once. Sequencing was done on a sample of PBMCs. Every receptor here comes from a man aged 18-30 years in good health and CMV-seropositive. The CDR3 runs from the conserved cysteine through the conserved F or W. The D gene is left open where the match is weak. Rows may omit the clone size; those that give it use once, few, many or a size class.

clone_size j_call d_call v_call cdr3_nt cdr3_aa
few TRBJ1-5 - TRBV20-1 TGCAGTGCGACGTCGGGTCAGCCCCAGCATTTT CSATSGQPQHF
- TRBJ1-3 - TRBV6-6 TGTGCCAGCAGTTACTTCCGGGACTCTGGAAACACCATATATTTT CASSYFRDSGNTIYF
- TRBJ2-3 TRBD2 TRBV9 TGTGCCAGCAGCCACAGCGGGGGGGTTGCAGATACGCAGTATTTT CASSHSGGVADTQYF
- TRBJ2-4 - TRBV7-2 TGTGCCAGCAGCTTGGCCGGGGTCGGCATTCAGTACTTC CASSLAGVGIQYF
- TRBJ2-2 TRBD1 TRBV7-6 TGTGCCAGCAGCTTAAGGACAGGGAGCACCGGGGAGCTGTTTTTT CASSLRTGSTGELFF
- TRBJ1-2 TRBD1 TRBV4-1 TGCGCCAGCAGCCTGCAGGGACAGGGCATGGTGGGCTACACCTTC CASSLQGQGMVGYTF
few TRBJ2-7 - TRBV15 TGTGCCACCAGCAACAAGCGGGACATTATCTACGAGCAGTACTTC CATSNKRDIIYEQYF
- TRBJ1-3 TRBD1 TRBV2 TGTGCCAGCAGTGAGAGGGACAGCTCTGGAAACACCATATATTTT CASSERDSSGNTIYF
- TRBJ2-5 TRBD2 TRBV15 TGTGCCACCAGCAGAGACCCGGGGGGAACAGAGACCCAGTACTTC CATSRDPGGTETQYF
- TRBJ1-5 TRBD1 TRBV18 TGTGCCAGCTCAATACAGGGGGATCAGCCCCAGCATTTT CASSIQGDQPQHF
- TRBJ1-2 - TRBV6-4 TGTGCCAGCAGTGGGGGCAGAAACTATGGCTACACCTTC CASSGGRNYGYTF
- TRBJ1-5 - TRBV19 TGTGCCAGTAGTATAGGCGGAATGCCCCAGCATTTT CASSIGGMPQHF
- TRBJ1-6 TRBD1 TRBV9 TGTGCCAGCAGCGTAAGGACAGGGGATTCACCCCTCCACTTT CASSVRTGDSPLHF
- TRBJ2-3 - TRBV4-1 TGCGCCAGCAGCTTAGGACACCGGGGCACAGATACGCAGTATTTT CASSLGHRGTDTQYF
- TRBJ2-3 - TRBV5-1 TGCGCCAGCAGCTTGGCTGCCCAGGGCACAGATACGCAGTATTTT CASSLAAQGTDTQYF
- TRBJ1-5 TRBD1 TRBV27 TGTGCCAGCAGTTTATCGATATCCACAGGGGATAATCAGCCCCAGCATTTT CASSLSISTGDNQPQHF
- TRBJ2-2 - TRBV9 TGTGCCAGCAGCGTAGCTGAGGCGGACACTACCGGGGAGCTGTTTTTT CASSVAEADTTGELFF
- TRBJ2-6 - TRBV9 TGTGCCAGCAGCGTCTCGAAACAGGGTTATGGGGCCAACGTCCTGACTTTC CASSVSKQGYGANVLTF
- TRBJ2-3 - TRBV6-6 TGTGCCAGCAGTCCCCCTCGGGGCACAGATACGCAGTATTTT CASSPPRGTDTQYF
- TRBJ1-1 - TRBV6-5 TGTGCCAGCAGAGTCTCACAGGGGAACACTGAAGCTTTCTTT CASRVSQGNTEAFF
- TRBJ1-4 - TRBV5-1 TGCGCCAGCAGCCCTCATCAGGACAGCCTTAATGAAAAACTGTTTTTT CASSPHQDSLNEKLFF
- TRBJ2-1 TRBD2 TRBV29-1 TGCAGCGCCCCCAGTCTAGCGGGAGCTGAGCAGTTCTTC CSAPSLAGAEQFF
- TRBJ1-5 - TRBV6-5 TGTGCCAGCAGCTCCACACCGAATCAGCCCCAGCATTTT CASSSTPNQPQHF
- TRBJ2-2 TRBD1 TRBV19 TGTGCCAGTAGCCGGGGACAGGCCAACACCGGGGAGCTGTTTTTT CASSRGQANTGELFF
- TRBJ1-5 - TRBV2 TGTGCCAGCAGTGAATCGGGACATAGCAATCAGCCCCAGCATTTT CASSESGHSNQPQHF
- TRBJ2-1 TRBD2 TRBV2 TGTGCCAGAAAGCGGGACTACAATGAGCAGTTCTTC CARKRDYNEQFF
- TRBJ1-2 - TRBV6-1 TGTGCCAGCAGTCGGACTTCACTCGGTGTCTATGGCTACACCTTC CASSRTSLGVYGYTF
- TRBJ1-2 TRBD1 TRBV7-2 TGTGCCAGCAGAAATCCCGGGACAGAAGTCTATGGCTACACCTTC CASRNPGTEVYGYTF
- TRBJ1-1 - TRBV7-2 TGTGCCAGCAGCTTAGCGGGGCGCGGGGCTGAAGCTTTCTTT CASSLAGRGAEAFF
- TRBJ1-3 - TRBV25-1 TGTGCCAGCAGTGAGCTCCCACAGGGAGACCAGTTTGGAAACACCATATATTTT CASSELPQGDQFGNTIYF
- TRBJ2-7 TRBD2 TRBV11-2 TGTGCCAGCAGCTTAGATCCACCTAGCGGGCTGAGGGCCTACGAGCAGTACTTC CASSLDPPSGLRAYEQYF
- TRBJ2-7 TRBD2 TRBV7-6 TGTGCCAGCAGCCCTAAGTCTAGCGGGATCTACGAGCAGTACTTC CASSPKSSGIYEQYF
- TRBJ2-7 TRBD1 TRBV7-9 TGTTCCAGCAGCATCCGGGACAGGGCGTACGAGCAGTACTTC CSSSIRDRAYEQYF
- TRBJ2-7 TRBD1 TRBV2 TGTGCCAGCAGCCTACAGGGGGACTACGAGCAGTACTTC CASSLQGDYEQYF
- TRBJ1-4 - TRBV19 TGTGCCAGTAGTATTAACAGAAATGCTAATGAAAAACTGTTTTTT CASSINRNANEKLFF
- TRBJ2-4 TRBD1 TRBV19 TGTGCCAGTAGTATCGGGACAGGCATGGACAGTCAGTACTTC CASSIGTGMDSQYF
- TRBJ2-6 TRBD1 TRBV6-5 TGTGCCAGCAGTCTAAGTGGACAGGGACACAACGTCCTGACTTTC CASSLSGQGHNVLTF
- TRBJ2-7 - TRBV6-5 TGTGCCAGCAGTCAGGCGGGGCCCTACGAGCAGTACTTC CASSQAGPYEQYF
few TRBJ1-2 TRBD1 TRBV19 TGTGCCAGTAGTCTGGACAGGAGCTATGGCTACACCTTC CASSLDRSYGYTF
- TRBJ2-7 TRBD2 TRBV7-9 TGTGCCAGCAGCCGGGGAGGGGCAACCTACGAGCAGTACTTC CASSRGGATYEQYF
few TRBJ1-4 TRBD1 TRBV7-9 TGTGCCAGCAGCCCCGGGGACAGGGCAAATGAAAAACTGTTTTTT CASSPGDRANEKLFF